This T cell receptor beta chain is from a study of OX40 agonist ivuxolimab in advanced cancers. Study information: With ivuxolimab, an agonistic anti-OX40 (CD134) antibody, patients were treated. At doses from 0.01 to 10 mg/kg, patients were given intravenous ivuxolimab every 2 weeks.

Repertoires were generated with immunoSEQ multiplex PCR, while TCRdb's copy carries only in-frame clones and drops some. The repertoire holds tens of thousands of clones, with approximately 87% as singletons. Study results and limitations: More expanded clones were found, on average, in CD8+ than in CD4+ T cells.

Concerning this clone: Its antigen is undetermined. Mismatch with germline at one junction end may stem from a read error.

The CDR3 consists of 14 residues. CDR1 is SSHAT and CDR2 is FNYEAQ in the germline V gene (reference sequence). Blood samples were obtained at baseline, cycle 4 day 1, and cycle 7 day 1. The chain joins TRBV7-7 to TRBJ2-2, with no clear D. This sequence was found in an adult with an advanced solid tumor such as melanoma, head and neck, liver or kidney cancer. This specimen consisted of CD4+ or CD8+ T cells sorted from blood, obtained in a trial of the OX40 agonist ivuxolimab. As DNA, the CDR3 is TGTGCTAGCAGCTATTTAGTGGGCACCGGGGAGCTGTTTTTT. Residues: CASSYLVGTGELFF.